These 20 T cell receptor beta chains originate from one sample sequenced in a study of T cells after yellow fever vaccination. TCRdb used MiXCR to reprocess the 5' RACE reads, holding one entry per CDR3 protein. The top ten hold 2.5% to 3% of the sample, which has under 200,000 distinct CDR3 sequences, 5.5% to 7.5% seen once. The material sequenced was CD4+ T cells sorted from PBMCs, taken less than 6 days after the first yellow fever vaccination. The receptor source for this set is a man between 18 and 29 years old who received the YFV17D yellow fever vaccine.

This clonotype was seen many times. The gene calls are TRBV5-1 and TRBJ2-1; 7 bases are shared with TRBD2. CDR3 length: 15 amino acids. The junction had 4 bases not matched to a gene; V was cut back by 4 bases and J by 0 bases. Per the germline V gene, CDR1 is SGHRS and CDR2 is YFSETQ. The CDR3, as DNA: TGCGCCAGCAGCACCGGGGGGAGCTCCTACAATGAGCAGTTCTTC. Residues: CASSTGGSSYNEQFF.

This clonotype occurred many times. The chain joins TRBV7-9 to TRBJ2-7; 7 bases are a match to TRBD1. Germline V lookup: CDR1 SEHNR, CDR2 FQNEAQ (reference sequence). V was clipped by 5 bases and J by 3 bases; unmatched bases: 7. The CDR3 contains 14 residues. In nucleotides, the CDR3 is TGTGCCAGCAGCGAACGACAGGGAGACTACGAGCAGTACTTC. Its translation is CASSERQGDYEQYF.

The chain has TRBV20-1 and TRBJ2-5; 12 bases are a match to TRBD2. CDR1 is DFQATT and CDR2 is SNEGSKA in the germline V gene (reference sequence). The CDR3 loop spans 14 amino acids. V was clipped by 6 bases and J by 5 bases; unmatched bases: 7. CDR3 sequence reads: CSARGLAGWETQYF. The CDR3, as DNA: TGCAGTGCCCGGGGACTAGCGGGTTGGGAGACCCAGTACTTC.

Many counts were recorded for this clonotype. The rearrangement links TRBV18 to TRBJ2-7, with D uncertain. There are 14 residues in the CDR3. Trimming took off 0 bases at V and 0 bases at J, with 6 bases between the two ends. Germline CDR1 is KGHSH and CDR2 is LQKENI. The CDR3 DNA follows: TGTGCCAGCTCACCACCGACTTACTCCTACGAGCAGTACTTC. Protein product: CASSPPTYSYEQYF.

A word on this clonotype: An end of the junction does not agree with germline; a read error may underlie this. V and J are TRBV7-2 and TRBJ2-5, with D possibly called TRBD1 or TRBD2 (6 bases each). The CDR3 spans 16 residues. Germline lookup yields CDR1 SGHTA and CDR2 FQGNSA. The CDR3 here is CVSSRRTGRQGETQYF. CDR3 sequence (DNA): TGTGTCAGCAGCCGCAGAACAGGGAGGCAGGGAGAGACCCAGTACTTC.

This clonotype was detected ten times or more. J is TRBJ1-5 and V is TRBV6-6; D is uncertain. Deletions cut 6 bases from V and 0 bases from J, with 3 bases between. CDR3 length: 12 residues. Germline-derived CDR1 and CDR2 are MNHNY and SVGAGI (reference sequence). For the CDR3, the DNA is TGTGCCAGCAGGTATAGCAATCAGCCCCAGCATTTT. It is translated as CASRYSNQPQHF.

This clonotype was recorded many times. The chain uses TRBV7-2 and TRBJ2-5; tentative D call: TRBD2 (5 bases). The germline V and J ends were trimmed by 4 bases and 5 bases, with 8 bases remaining between them. The germline V gene encodes CDR1 SGHTA and CDR2 FQGNSA. The CDR3 covers 12 residues. CDR3 in DNA: TGTGCCAGCAGCTCTGTAGCGGAGACCCAGTACTTC. Translation: CASSSVAETQYF. Full variable domain (remainder filled in from reference TRBV7-2 and TRBJ2-5): GAGVSQSPSNKVTEKGKDVELRCDPISGHTALYWYRQSLGQGLEFLIYFQGNSAPDKSGLPSDRFSAERTGGSVSTLTIQRTQQEDSAVYLCASSSVAETQYFGPGTRLLVL.

The chain couples TRBV21-1 to TRBJ2-3; the D call of TRBD1 is as the table states it, not checked on the DNA. TRBV21-1 is noted as a pseudogene. The CDR3 covers 12 residues. The CDR3 nucleotides are TGTGCCAGGAAAATGGGCGGGGGAACGCAGTATTTT. Amino acid sequence: CARKMGGGTQYF.

The table lists this clonotype with a few counts. The CDR3 DNA reads as TGTGCCAGCAGTTACTCTCGTGGACGCGCCATAGGGAACACTGAAGCTTTCTTT. This encodes CASSYSRGRAIGNTEAFF. The chain is built from TRBV6-2 or TRBV6-3 and TRBJ1-1, with unresolved D. This CDR3 spans 18 amino acids. Trimming took 0 bases from V and 1 from J, leaving 18 bases between them. From germline, CDR1 is MNHEY and CDR2 SVGEGT.

This clonotype was seen many times. J is TRBJ1-6 and V is TRBV4-1; 9 nucleotides align to TRBD1. This CDR3 region has 14 residues. Per germline, CDR1 MGHRA and CDR2 YSYEKL. V shed 6 bases and J 9 bases; nucleotides not matched to a gene: 6. The CDR3, as DNA: TGCGCCAGCAGTCCGACAGGGGGAGGTTCACCCCTCCACTTT. This encodes CASSPTGGGSPLHF.

This clonotype was observed a few times. V is TRBV24-1 and J is TRBJ1-2; no clear D gene. This CDR3 comprises 12 residues. Trimming cost V 3 bases and J 6 bases, with 7 bases left between them. Germline V lookup: CDR1 KGHDR, CDR2 SFDVKD. The CDR3 reads CATSDVGDGYTF. Written as DNA, the CDR3 is TGTGCCACCAGTGATGTAGGCGATGGCTACACCTTC.

This clonotype was seen a few times. The rearrangement links TRBV7-2 to TRBJ1-3; no clear D gene. Germline CDR1 SGHTA, CDR2 FQGNSA. Trimming left V 4 bases short and J 9 bases short, with 10 bases between. The CDR3 is 12 residues long. The CDR3 nucleotides are TGTGCCAGCAGCTCGGCCCCTTCCACCATATATTTT. It yields the protein CASSSAPSTIYF.

This clonotype has more than one count but fewer than ten. V is TRBV5-1 and J is TRBJ2-5; weak D call: TRBD2 (7 bases). This CDR3 has 15 residues. The germline V gene encodes CDR1 SGHRS and CDR2 YFSETQ. The V and J ends lost 4 bases and 7 bases respectively, with 20 bases between them. The CDR3 coding sequence is TGCGCCAGCAGCCGTACGCCGGGGGGCCAGGGGACCCAGTACTTC. This translates into CASSRTPGGQGTQYF.

This clonotype was counted many times. The gene calls are TRBV29-1 and TRBJ2-5, with unresolved D. Germline V gene sequence: CDR1 SQVTM, CDR2 ANQGSEA. This CDR3 spans 12 amino acids. V gave up 4 bases and J gave up 1 base, with 7 bases separating them. The CDR3 protein is CSVVPGQETQYF. CDR3 nucleotide sequence: TGCAGCGTTGTTCCGGGCCAAGAGACCCAGTACTTC.

This clonotype was picked up a small number of times. This chain's CDR3 is CASSQQGRVDTQYF. CDR3 in DNA: TGTGCCAGTAGTCAACAGGGTCGAGTAGATACGCAGTATTTT. This chain connects TRBV19 to TRBJ2-3; weak D call: TRBD1 (6 bases). The V end lost 5 bases, the J end lost 5 bases, and 14 bases lay between the germline ends. The CDR3 contains 14 residues. Germline V gene lookup returns CDR1 LNHDA and CDR2 SQIVND (reference sequence).

The chain is built from TRBV5-6 and TRBJ2-7; D unclear. In germline, CDR1 is SGHDT, CDR2 YYEEEE. The CDR3 has 12 amino acids. The V end lost 0 bases, the J end lost 3 bases, and 4 bases lay between the germline ends. CDR3 region: CASSLVGYEQYV. The CDR3 DNA sequence: TGTGCCAGCAGCTTGGTTGGCTACGAGCAGTACGTC.

The table lists this clonotype with many counts. V and J are TRBV12-3 or TRBV12-4 and TRBJ2-1, with D maybe TRBD1 (5 bases). The CDR3 is 14 residues long. The V gene lost 3 bases and the J gene lost 12 bases, with 18 bases spanning the gap. The CDR3 region is CASSLVPAQGRQFF. The DNA for the CDR3 is TGTGCCAGCAGTTTGGTCCCGGCCCAGGGAAGGCAGTTCTTC.

This clonotype was detected ten times or more. The chain recombines TRBV7-2 with TRBJ2-3, with D possibly being TRBD2 (6 bases). V dropped 3 bases and J dropped 5 bases, with 9 bases sitting between them. The germline gives CDR1 SGHTA, CDR2 FQGNSA. This CDR3 contains 13 residues. CDR3 in DNA: TGTGCCAGCAGCTTGGAGGGCGAAGATACGCAGTATTTT. As protein: CASSLEGEDTQYF.

This clonotype appeared a few times. The V call is TRBV20-1, the J call TRBJ2-4, with 7 bases identical to TRBD2. The germline CDR1 and CDR2 sequences are DFQATT and SNEGSKA (reference sequence). The CDR3 runs 12 residues. The V segment lost 7 bases and the J segment 7 bases; nucleotides outside the gene matches: 7. The CDR3 protein is CSVSGGGNIQYF. The CDR3 DNA reads as TGCAGTGTCTCGGGAGGAGGGAACATTCAGTACTTC.

This clonotype was counted a few times. The gene calls are TRBV5-1 and TRBJ1-2; TRBD1 is a possible D gene (6 bases). The CDR3 loop spans 16 amino acids. V gave up 1 base and J gave up 0 bases, with 13 bases separating them. The germline CDR1 and CDR2 sequences are SGHRS and YFSETQ. The CDR3 protein is CASSLIQGLPNYGYTF. CDR3 sequence (DNA): TGCGCCAGCAGCTTGATCCAGGGGCTACCTAACTATGGCTACACCTTC.